This T cell receptor beta chain originates from a study of T cells after yellow fever vaccination. Study background: It was SMART-Seq v4 Ultra Low Input that prepared the fractions with low cell numbers.

This clonotype was counted between two and nine times. Its antigen is currently unknown. Regarding the study as a whole: The CD4 and CD8 compartments had a small share of their clonotypes in common.

5'RACE template switching added a universal primer site and UMIs to TCR cDNA. TCRdb used MiXCR to reprocess the 5' RACE reads, holding one entry per CDR3 protein. This table holds 60,000 to 85,000 distinct CDR3 sequences, approximately 7.7% found once. The CDR3 length is 14 residues. Per germline, CDR1 MGHRA and CDR2 YSYEKL. Trimming removed 4 bases at V and 8 bases at J, with 15 bases between. V gene TRBV4-1 combines with J gene TRBJ2-4, with D possibly TRBD1 on 5 matching bases. This receptor was obtained from a man in his late teens or twenties who received the YFV17D yellow fever vaccine. The source was CD8+ T cells sorted from PBMCs, collected less than 6 days after the first yellow fever vaccination. DNA of the CDR3: TGCGCCAGCAGCCCCGGTGCAGGGTTTGACATTCAGTACTTC. Translating gives CASSPGAGFDIQYF.